This is a list of T cell receptor beta chains from one sample in a study of neurological immune-mediated disorders. Each CDR3 protein gets one entry after TCRdb re-called the 5' RACE reads with MiXCR. This sample yields about 120,000 distinct CDR3 sequences, of which roughly 3.2% are seen a single time; 1% to 1.5% belongs to the top ten. The sample comprised PBMCs. The receptor set was obtained from a woman in her 30s with multiple sclerosis. Each CDR3 is given with its conserved first and last residue. D genes are given only for firm matches. Not every row has a clone size; where given, it reads once, few, many or a size class.

>TRBJ2-4|many|TRBV5-6|NA
TGTGCCAGCAGCTTGCGACAGCCCAAAAACATTCAGTACTTC
CASSLRQPKNIQYF
>TRBJ1-2|few|TRBV20-1|NA
TGCAGGGCTAGGCAGGGCAGCGATGGCTACACCTTC
CRARQGSDGYTF
>TRBJ2-7|many|TRBV5-1|TRBD1
TGCGCCAGCAGACGTCCGGGACAGGGTGCTAACGAGCAGTACTTC
CASRRPGQGANEQYF
>TRBJ2-7|many|TRBV9|NA
TGTGCCAGCAGCGTAGACCGTTCAGGCTACGAGCAGTACTTC
CASSVDRSGYEQYF
>TRBJ2-7|many|TRBV5-1|NA
TGCGCCAGCAGACTCGGGACCGACTACGAGCAGTACTTC
CASRLGTDYEQYF
>TRBJ1-6|many|TRBV12-3/TRBV12-4|NA
TGTGCCAGCAGTTTAGATGTGTATTCACCCCTCCACTTT
CASSLDVYSPLHF
>TRBJ2-7|NA|TRBV10-1|TRBD1
TGCGCCAGCAGTCCAGGGGGCGACGAGCAGTACTTC
CASSPGGDEQYF
>TRBJ2-1|NA|TRBV10-3|TRBD2
TGTGCCATCGGTAGCGGGTCCTACAATGAGCAGTTCTTC
CAIGSGSYNEQFF
>TRBJ2-2|NA|TRBV4-3|NA
TGCGCCAGCAGCCAGTGGACCGCCGGGGAGCTGTTTTTT
CASSQWTAGELFF
>TRBJ1-5|many|TRBV2|TRBD1
TGTGCCAGCCAGGGGGCACAGCAGCCCCAGCATTTT
CASQGAQQPQHF
>TRBJ2-1|many|TRBV4-3|TRBD2
TGCGCCAGCAGCCAAGGGGATTTAGCGGGGACCTCCTACAATGAGCAGTTCTTC
CASSQGDLAGTSYNEQFF
>TRBJ2-7|many|TRBV6-6|NA
TGTGCCAGCAGTTCCCAGACAGAAAGTAACCACGAGCAGTACTTC
CASSSQTESNHEQYF
>TRBJ1-1|many|TRBV7-2|NA
TGTGCCAGCAGCTTGACATTGGACACTGAAGCTTTCTTT
CASSLTLDTEAFF
>TRBJ2-5|few|TRBV6-5|NA
TGTGCCAGCAGTTCCTTTCGGGACGCAGAGACCCAGTACTTC
CASSSFRDAETQYF
>TRBJ2-1|many|TRBV12-3/TRBV12-4|NA
TGTGCCAGCAGTTTAACTCAGGGCGGGGAGCAGTTCTTC
CASSLTQGGEQFF
>TRBJ2-7|many|TRBV7-2|NA
TGTGCCAGCAGCTTAGGGGGTATGGGGTACGAGCAGTACTTC
CASSLGGMGYEQYF
>TRBJ2-7|many|TRBV20-1|NA
TGCAGTGCTAGACCAGAAGTGGAGCAGTACTTC
CSARPEVEQYF
>TRBJ2-1|many|TRBV10-3|TRBD2
TGTGCCATCAGTAATAGCGGGAGCTCCTACAATGAGCAGTTCTTC
CAISNSGSSYNEQFF
>TRBJ1-1|many|TRBV6-5|TRBD1
TGTGCCAGCAGTACTAGGACAGGGGGCTCCCTCGCTGAAGCTTTCTTT
CASSTRTGGSLAEAFF
>TRBJ2-7|many|TRBV5-1|TRBD1
TGCGCCAGCAGCTTGGAGGGGCTGGGGACAGGTCATTACGAGCAGTACTTC
CASSLEGLGTGHYEQYF
>TRBJ2-7|many|TRBV5-1|NA
TGCGCCAGCAGCTTGGGAAGCCCCGGGGAGCAGTACTTC
CASSLGSPGEQYF
>TRBJ2-1|many|TRBV10-3|TRBD1
TGTGCCATCAGCAATACCGGGACAGTCTACAATGAGCAGTTCTTC
CAISNTGTVYNEQFF
>TRBJ2-5|NA|TRBV20-1|NA
TGCAGTGCCAGACCTCAGGGGAGCCCGGAGACCCAGTACTTC
CSARPQGSPETQYF
>TRBJ1-5|many|TRBV20-1|NA
TGCAGTGCTAGTTATTCGGGAGTCAATCAGCCCCAGCATTTT
CSASYSGVNQPQHF
>TRBJ2-1|many|TRBV15|TRBD2
TGTGCCACCAGCACCTTTACTAGCGGGAGTGGAAATGAGCAGTTCTTC
CATSTFTSGSGNEQFF
>TRBJ1-1|many|TRBV12-3/TRBV12-4|NA
TGTGCCAGCAGCCCATTCAGGGCTGAAGCTTTCTTT
CASSPFRAEAFF
>TRBJ2-3|many|TRBV18|NA
TGTGCCAGCTCACCCAATCAGATTAGAAGCACAGATACGCAGTATTTT
CASSPNQIRSTDTQYF
>TRBJ2-5|many|TRBV7-8|TRBD1
TGTGCCAGCAGCAGAACCGGGACAGTTGGGGAGACCCAGTACTTC
CASSRTGTVGETQYF
>TRBJ1-4|many|TRBV5-1|NA
TGCGCCAGCAGTCCGACGGTGGGAGGAGAAAAACTGTTTTTT
CASSPTVGGEKLFF
>TRBJ2-7|many|TRBV20-1|TRBD1
TGCAGTGCTAGTCCCTTAGACAGGGTCTCCTACGAGCAGTACTTC
CSASPLDRVSYEQYF
>TRBJ2-1|many|TRBV20-1|TRBD2
TGCAGTGCTCCCGGGACTAGCGGGGGGGCTTACTACAATGAGCAGTTCTTC
CSAPGTSGGAYYNEQFF
>TRBJ2-3|many|TRBV5-1|NA
TGCGCCAGCAGCTTGGGGGACACGGGTACGCAGTATTTT
CASSLGDTGTQYF
>TRBJ1-1|many|TRBV28|NA
TGTGCCAGCAGTTCGCCAATGGGGGGCACTGAAGCTTTCTTT
CASSSPMGGTEAFF
>TRBJ1-3|few|TRBV19|NA
TGTGCCAGTAGTACCGAAAGGGACGGCTCTGGAAACACCATATATTTT
CASSTERDGSGNTIYF
>TRBJ2-7|many|TRBV7-2|NA
TGTGCCAGCAGCTTAACAACAGGGGGGGCGGTCGAGCAGTACTTC
CASSLTTGGAVEQYF
>TRBJ1-2|many|TRBV20-1|NA
TGCAGTGCTAGGGGGGGTTTGGGCTATGGCTACACCTTC
CSARGGLGYGYTF
>TRBJ2-7|many|TRBV18|NA
TGTGCCAGCTCACCACCATGGGGCGAGCAGTACTTC
CASSPPWGEQYF
>TRBJ2-7|NA|TRBV7-9|NA
TGTGCCAGCAGCTGGGGGGCCGAGCAGTACTTC
CASSWGAEQYF
>TRBJ1-5|many|TRBV6-1|NA
TGTGCCAGCACCTTGAGGGCAAATCAGCCCCAGCATTTT
CASTLRANQPQHF
>TRBJ2-3|many|TRBV5-1|TRBD2
TGCGCCAGCAGCTTGGTCGCGGGAGACACAGATACGCAGTATTTT
CASSLVAGDTDTQYF
>TRBJ2-5|many|TRBV7-6|NA
TGTGCCAGCAGCAAACTAGGGTTGGAGACCCAGTACTTC
CASSKLGLETQYF
>TRBJ2-6|many|TRBV5-6|NA
TGTGCCAGCAGCTTGGCCGGGCCCAGCGTCCTGACTTTC
CASSLAGPSVLTF
>TRBJ1-1|NA|TRBV4-3|NA
TGCGCCAGCAGCAAACAGGGTGGGGACACTGAAGCTTTCTTT
CASSKQGGDTEAFF
>TRBJ1-1|many|TRBV20-1|NA
TGCAGTGCGAGAGCGGATTTGCGTGGCACTGAAGCTTTCTTT
CSARADLRGTEAFF
>TRBJ1-6|many|TRBV7-2|NA
TGTGCCAGCAGCCAACAGGGTCGGGGTCGTTCACCCCTCCACTTT
CASSQQGRGRSPLHF
>TRBJ2-2|few|TRBV6-5|NA
TGTGCCAGCAGCTCTCGGACACTAAACACCGGGGAGCTGTTTTTT
CASSSRTLNTGELFF
>TRBJ1-1|many|TRBV5-1|NA
TGCGCCAGCAGCTTGAAACAGAACACTGAAGCTTTCTTT
CASSLKQNTEAFF
>TRBJ2-1|many|TRBV5-1|NA
TGCGCCAGCAGCTTGGTAAGGGAGAGGTCTCAGTTCTTC
CASSLVRERSQFF
>TRBJ1-3|many|TRBV12-3/TRBV12-4|NA
TGTGCCAGCACCACTGCCGGGGGGCGGCGAAACACCATATATTTT
CASTTAGGRRNTIYF
>TRBJ2-3|many|TRBV14|NA
TGTGCCAGCAGCCCGCGGCCAGACAATACGCAGTATTTT
CASSPRPDNTQYF
>TRBJ1-6|many|TRBV10-3|NA
TGTGCCATCAGTGAGGGTCTGGGGGGAAATTCACCCCTCCACTTT
CAISEGLGGNSPLHF
>TRBJ1-5|many|TRBV19|NA
TGTGCCAGTAGTATCCTAGGGCTCTATAGCAATCAGCCCCAGCATTTT
CASSILGLYSNQPQHF
>TRBJ2-2|many|TRBV20-1|NA
TGCAGTGCTAGGGCTTCAGCGAACACCGGGGAGCTGTTTTTT
CSARASANTGELFF